The T cell receptor (beta chain) under discussion was sequenced for a study of blood T cells in healthy people across ages. The donors, healthy Caucasians from Russia, were aged roughly 6 to 90. RNA extraction gave at least 5 micrograms of total RNA per sample. Findings and caveats of the study: PBMCs that were unsorted prevented a conclusive naive versus antigen-experienced comparison.

A remark on this clonotype: Its antigen is still unknown.

It was with a sample-barcoded 5' primer and a J-beta primer mix that a second PCR of about 6 to 11 cycles was run. TCRdb called the 5' RACE reads again in MiXCR, with one record for every CDR3 protein. The data hold around 780,000 distinct CDR3 sequences, with around three fifths observed a single time. Sequenced sample: blood. This clonotype was sampled from a man aged 40-50 years in good health.

This chain's CDR3 is CASSYHTGTVNSPLHF. The CDR3, as DNA: TGTGCCAGCAGTTACCATACCGGGACAGTGAATTCACCCCTCCACTTT. The chain is built from TRBV6-5 and TRBJ1-6; 7 nucleotides line up with TRBD1. Germline V gene data show CDR1 as MNHEY and CDR2 as SVGAGI. The V gene end was trimmed by 2 bases and the J gene end by 7 bases; junction bases not matched to a gene: 8. The CDR3 spans 16 residues.